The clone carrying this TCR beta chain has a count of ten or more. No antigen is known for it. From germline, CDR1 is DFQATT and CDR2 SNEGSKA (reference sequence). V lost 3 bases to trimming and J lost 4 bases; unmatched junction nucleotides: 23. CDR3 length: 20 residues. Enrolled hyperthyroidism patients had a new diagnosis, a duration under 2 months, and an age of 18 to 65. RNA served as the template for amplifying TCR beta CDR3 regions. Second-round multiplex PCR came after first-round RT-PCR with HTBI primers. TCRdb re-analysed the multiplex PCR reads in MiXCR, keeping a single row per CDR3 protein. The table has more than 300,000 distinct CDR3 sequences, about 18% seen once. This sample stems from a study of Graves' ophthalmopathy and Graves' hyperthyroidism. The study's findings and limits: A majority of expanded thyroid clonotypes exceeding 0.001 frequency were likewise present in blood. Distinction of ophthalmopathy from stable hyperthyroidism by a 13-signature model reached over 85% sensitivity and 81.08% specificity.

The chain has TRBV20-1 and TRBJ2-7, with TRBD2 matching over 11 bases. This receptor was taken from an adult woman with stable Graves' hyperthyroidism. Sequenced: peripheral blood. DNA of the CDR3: TGCAGTGCTAGCCCCAGACCCACGCTATCAACTAGCGGGAGTTATTACGAGCAGTACTTC. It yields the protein CSASPRPTLSTSGSYYEQYF.